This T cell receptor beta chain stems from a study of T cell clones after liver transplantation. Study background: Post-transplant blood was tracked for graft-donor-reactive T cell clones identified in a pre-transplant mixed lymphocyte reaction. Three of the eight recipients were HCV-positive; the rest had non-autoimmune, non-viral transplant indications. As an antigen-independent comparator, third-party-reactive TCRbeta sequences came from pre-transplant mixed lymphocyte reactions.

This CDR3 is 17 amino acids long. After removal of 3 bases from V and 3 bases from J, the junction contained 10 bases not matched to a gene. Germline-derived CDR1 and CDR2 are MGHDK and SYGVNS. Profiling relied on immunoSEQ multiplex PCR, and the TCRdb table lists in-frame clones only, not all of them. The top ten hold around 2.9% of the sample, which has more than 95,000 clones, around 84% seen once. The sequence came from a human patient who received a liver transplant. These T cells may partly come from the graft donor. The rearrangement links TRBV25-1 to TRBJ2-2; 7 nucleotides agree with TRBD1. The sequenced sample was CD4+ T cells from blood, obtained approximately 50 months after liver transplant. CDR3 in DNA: TGTGCCAGCAGTGATGTAAGACAGGGAACTTACACCGGGGAGCTGTTTTTT. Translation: CASSDVRQGTYTGELFF.